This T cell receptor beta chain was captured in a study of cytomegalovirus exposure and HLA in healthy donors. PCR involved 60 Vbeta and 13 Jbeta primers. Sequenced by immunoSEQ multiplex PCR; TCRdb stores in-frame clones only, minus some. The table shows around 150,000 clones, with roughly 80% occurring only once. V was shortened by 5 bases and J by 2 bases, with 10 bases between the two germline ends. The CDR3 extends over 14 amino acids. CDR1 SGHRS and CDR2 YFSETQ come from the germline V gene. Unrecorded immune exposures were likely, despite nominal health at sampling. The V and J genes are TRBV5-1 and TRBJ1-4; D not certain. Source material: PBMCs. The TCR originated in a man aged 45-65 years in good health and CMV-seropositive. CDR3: CASRSGSTNEKLFF. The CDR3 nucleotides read TGCGCCAGCAGGTCCGGGTCCACTAATGAAAAACTGTTTTTT. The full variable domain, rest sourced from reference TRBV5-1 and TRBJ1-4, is KAGVTQTPRYLIKTRGQQVTLSCSPISGHRSVSWYQQTPGQGLQFLFEYFSETQRNKGNFPGRFSGRQFSNSRSEMNVSTLELGDSALYLCASRSGSTNEKLFFGSGTQLSVL.